The rows below give T cell receptor beta chains drawn from one sample of a study of response to subunit inactivated influenza vaccine. TCRdb reprocessed the RT-PCR reads with MiXCR, giving one entry per CDR3 protein. This table holds 650,000 or so distinct CDR3 sequences, about 14% found once. The sequenced sample was PBMCs from blood, obtained 14 to 15 days before vaccination. These receptors originate from a man aged 45-65 years who received an inactivated influenza vaccine. CDR3s include the opening cysteine and the closing phenylalanine or tryptophan. The size field is filled for only some rows; it gives once, few, many or a size class.

J gene | clone size | CDR3 length | V gene | CDR3 protein
TRBJ2-3 | . | 12 | TRBV30 | CAWSRRANTQYF
TRBJ2-7 | . | 13 | TRBV12-3/TRBV12-4 | CASSPNPRYEQYF
TRBJ2-7 | few | 13 | TRBV29-1 | CSVRAGGAYEQYF
TRBJ2-3 | few | 17 | TRBV4-1 | CASSQGGRTGATDTQYF
TRBJ2-2 | . | 16 | TRBV5-1 | CASSIQGGSNTGELFF
TRBJ1-4 | many | 13 | TRBV3-1 | CASSQVLAEKLFF
TRBJ1-1 | . | 16 | TRBV19 | CASSNRWTPLNTEAFF
TRBJ1-6 | . | 16 | TRBV4-2 | CASSQGTASYNSPLHF
TRBJ1-6 | . | 14 | TRBV30 | CAWSVGTYNSPLHF
TRBJ2-3 | few | 15 | TRBV9 | CASSVAAGGSDTQYF
TRBJ1-2 | . | 16 | TRBV20-1 | CSARPAGTPTNYGYTF
TRBJ2-1 | . | 15 | TRBV6-5 | CASSTDMGSYNEQFF
TRBJ2-4 | few | 12 | TRBV29-1 | CSVGSRGNIQYF
TRBJ1-2 | few | 13 | TRBV28 | CASSLTRNDGYTF
TRBJ2-1 | . | 12 | TRBV12-3/TRBV12-4 | CASRAGADGEFF
TRBJ2-7 | few | 12 | TRBV5-1 | CASSLGGHEQYF
TRBJ1-1 | many | 12 | TRBV7-9 | CASSLTPTEAFF
TRBJ2-7 | few | 15 | TRBV10-3 | CATNVGDTSSYEQYF
TRBJ2-7 | few | 12 | TRBV28 | CASRGDRYEQYF
TRBJ2-5 | . | 15 | TRBV4-2 | CASSQDRRGDETQYF
TRBJ2-7 | few | 14 | TRBV24-1 | CATNKDFAAYEQYF
TRBJ2-1 | many | 19 | TRBV24-1 | CATSDLGQGRSSSYNEQFF
TRBJ2-2 | . | 11 | TRBV29-1 | CSGSDTGELFF
TRBJ2-5 | many | 18 | TRBV10-3 | CAISEFSAWTGVLETQYF
TRBJ2-1 | few | 14 | TRBV12-3/TRBV12-4 | CASSPSGRVYEQFF
TRBJ2-7 | few | 13 | TRBV29-1 | CSVLTSGGYEQYF
TRBJ2-2 | . | 13 | TRBV9 | CASNKGAIGELFF
TRBJ2-1 | . | 16 | TRBV24-1 | CATSGSGRNSYNEQFF
TRBJ2-1 | . | 12 | TRBV7-2 | CASSYDVNEQFF
TRBJ2-3 | . | 15 | TRBV4-1 | CASSLGLHSTDTQYF
TRBJ2-3 | few | 17 | TRBV5-1 | CASSLGTSGGAYDTQYF
TRBJ2-1 | few | 14 | TRBV7-2 | CASSLVGGAGEQFF
TRBJ2-5 | . | 15 | TRBV11-2 | CASSLVVPPVETQYF
TRBJ2-5 | few | 14 | TRBV4-2 | CASSQRAGVETQYF
TRBJ2-1 | . | 13 | TRBV9 | CASSVVPVHEQFF
TRBJ2-5 | . | 15 | TRBV24-1 | CATSEPGTAMETQYF
TRBJ2-3 | . | 15 | TRBV5-1 | CASSLVPSGEDTQYF
TRBJ2-2 | . | 17 | TRBV28 | CASSPPTGTGRTGELFF
TRBJ2-1 | many | 13 | TRBV18 | CASSTRQGDEQFF
TRBJ1-2 | many | 13 | TRBV29-1 | CSVRDRAGYGYTF
TRBJ2-5 | . | 15 | TRBV12-3/TRBV12-4 | CASSSELGTEETQYF
TRBJ2-1 | few | 16 | TRBV19 | CASSIDLSSGAFEQFF
TRBJ2-3 | few | 16 | TRBV6-2/TRBV6-3 | CASSYALAQVSDTQYF
TRBJ2-5 | . | 17 | TRBV5-1 | CASSSTSGREYQETQYF
TRBJ1-1 | . | 14 | TRBV5-1 | CASTLSDLFTEAFF
TRBJ2-7 | few | 14 | TRBV7-9 | CASSTPGQPYEQYF
TRBJ2-7 | once | 13 | TRBV5-4 | CASRTYGSYEQYF
TRBJ2-5 | many | 14 | TRBV29-1 | CSVNDRGYRETQYF
TRBJ2-1 | few | 16 | TRBV9 | CASSTSKTSNYNEQFF
TRBJ2-7 | many | 16 | TRBV12-3/TRBV12-4 | CATSSSTDGSSYEQYF
TRBJ2-1 | few | 17 | TRBV2 | CASSEAGPLGGANEQFF
TRBJ2-4 | few | 14 | TRBV7-2 | CASSFGRAKNIQYF
TRBJ1-2 | few | 13 | TRBV19 | CASSIVEEDGYTF
TRBJ2-3 | few | 16 | TRBV4-2 | CASRPSGRASTDTQYF
TRBJ2-7 | . | 13 | TRBV20-1 | CSAPRDRGYEQYF
TRBJ1-5 | few | 19 | TRBV21-1 | CASSREGPTTDYSNQPQHF
TRBJ2-1 | once | 15 | TRBV29-1 | CSVEDLDGRYNEQFF
TRBJ2-7 | . | 15 | TRBV15 | CATSPGTLLSYEQYF